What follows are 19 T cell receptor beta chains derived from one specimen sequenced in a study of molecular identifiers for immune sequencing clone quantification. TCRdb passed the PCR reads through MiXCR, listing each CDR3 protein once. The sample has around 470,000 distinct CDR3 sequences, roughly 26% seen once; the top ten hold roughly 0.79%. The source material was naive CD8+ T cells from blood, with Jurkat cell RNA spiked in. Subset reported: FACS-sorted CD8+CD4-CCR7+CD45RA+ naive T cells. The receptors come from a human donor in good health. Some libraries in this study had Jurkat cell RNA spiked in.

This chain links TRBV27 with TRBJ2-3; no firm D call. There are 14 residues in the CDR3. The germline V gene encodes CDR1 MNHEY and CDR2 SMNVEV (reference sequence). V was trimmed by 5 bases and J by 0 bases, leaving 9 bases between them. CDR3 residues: CASSRGSSTDTQYF. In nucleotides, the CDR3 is TGTGCCAGCAGTCGAGGTAGTAGCACAGATACGCAGTATTTT.

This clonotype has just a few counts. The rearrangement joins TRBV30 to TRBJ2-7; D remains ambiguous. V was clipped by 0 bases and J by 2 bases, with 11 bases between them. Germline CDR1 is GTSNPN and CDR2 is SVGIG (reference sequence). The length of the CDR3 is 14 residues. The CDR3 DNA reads TGTGCCTGGAGTGTTGAATCCCGAGCCTACGAGCAGTACTTC. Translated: CAWSVESRAYEQYF.

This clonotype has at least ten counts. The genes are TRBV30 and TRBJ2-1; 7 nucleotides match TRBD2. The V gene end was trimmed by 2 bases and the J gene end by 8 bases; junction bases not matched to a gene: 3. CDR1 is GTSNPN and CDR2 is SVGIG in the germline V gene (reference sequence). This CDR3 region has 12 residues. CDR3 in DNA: TGTGCCTGGAGTCCAGCGGGGTATGAGCAGTTCTTC. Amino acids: CAWSPAGYEQFF.

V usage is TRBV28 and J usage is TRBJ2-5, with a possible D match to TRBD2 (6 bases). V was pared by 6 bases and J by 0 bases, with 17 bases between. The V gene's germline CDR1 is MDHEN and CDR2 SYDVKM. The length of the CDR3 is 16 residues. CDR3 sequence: CASSSYRGAYQETQYF. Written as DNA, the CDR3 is TGTGCCAGCAGCTCTTATCGCGGGGCCTACCAAGAGACCCAGTACTTC.

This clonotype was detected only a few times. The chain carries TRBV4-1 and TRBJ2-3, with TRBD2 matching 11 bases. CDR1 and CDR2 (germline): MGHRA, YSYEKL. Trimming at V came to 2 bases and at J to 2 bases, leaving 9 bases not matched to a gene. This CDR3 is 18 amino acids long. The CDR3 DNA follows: TGCGCCAGCAGCCAATTCCCGGGACTAGCGGTGGACACAGATACGCAGTATTTT. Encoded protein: CASSQFPGLAVDTDTQYF.

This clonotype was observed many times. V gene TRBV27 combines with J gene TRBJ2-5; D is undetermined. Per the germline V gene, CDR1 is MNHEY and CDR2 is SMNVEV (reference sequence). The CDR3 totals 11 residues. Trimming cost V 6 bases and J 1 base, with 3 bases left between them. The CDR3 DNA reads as TGTGCCAGCAGCTTCCAAGAGACCCAGTACTTC. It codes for CASSFQETQYF.

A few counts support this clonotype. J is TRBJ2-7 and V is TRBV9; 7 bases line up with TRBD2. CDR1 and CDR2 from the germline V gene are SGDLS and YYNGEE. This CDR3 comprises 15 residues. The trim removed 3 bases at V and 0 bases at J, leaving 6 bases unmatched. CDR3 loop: CASSESAGSSYEQYF. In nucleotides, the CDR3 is TGTGCCAGCAGCGAATCAGCGGGAAGCTCCTACGAGCAGTACTTC.

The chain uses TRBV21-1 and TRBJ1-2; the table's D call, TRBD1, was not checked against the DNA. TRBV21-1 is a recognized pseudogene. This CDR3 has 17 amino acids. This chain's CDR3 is CASSLFIRGRVTYGYTF. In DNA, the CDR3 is TGTGCCAGCAGCCTCTTCATCAGAGGCAGGGTCACCTATGGCTACACCTTC.

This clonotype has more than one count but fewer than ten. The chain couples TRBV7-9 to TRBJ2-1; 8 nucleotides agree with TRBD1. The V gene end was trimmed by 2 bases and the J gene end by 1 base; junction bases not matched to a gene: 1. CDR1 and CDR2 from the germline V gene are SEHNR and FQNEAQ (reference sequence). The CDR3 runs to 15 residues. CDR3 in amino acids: CASSLWDRSYNEQFF. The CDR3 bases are TGTGCCAGCAGCTTATGGGACAGGTCCTACAATGAGCAGTTCTTC.

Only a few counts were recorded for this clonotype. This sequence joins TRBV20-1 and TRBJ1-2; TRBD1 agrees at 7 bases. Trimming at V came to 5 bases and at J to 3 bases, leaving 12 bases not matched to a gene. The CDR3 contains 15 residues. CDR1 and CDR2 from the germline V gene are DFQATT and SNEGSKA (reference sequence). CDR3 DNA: TGCAGTGCTGCCGGTGACAGGGAAGAAGACTATGGCTACACCTTC. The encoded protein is CSAAGDREEDYGYTF.

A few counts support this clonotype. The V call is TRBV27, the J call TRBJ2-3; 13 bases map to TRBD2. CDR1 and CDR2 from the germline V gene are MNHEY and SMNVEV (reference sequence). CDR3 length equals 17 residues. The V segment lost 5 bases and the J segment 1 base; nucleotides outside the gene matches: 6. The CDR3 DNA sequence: TGTGCCAGCAGTACGCGGACTAGCGGGGGCCGCACAGATACGCAGTATTTT. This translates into CASSTRTSGGRTDTQYF.

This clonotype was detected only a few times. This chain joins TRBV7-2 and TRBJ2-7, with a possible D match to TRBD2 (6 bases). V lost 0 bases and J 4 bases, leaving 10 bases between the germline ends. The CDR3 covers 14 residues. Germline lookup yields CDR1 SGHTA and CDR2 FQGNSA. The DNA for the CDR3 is TGTGCCAGCAGCTTAGCGCGGACTACATACGAGCAGTACTTC. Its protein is CASSLARTTYEQYF.

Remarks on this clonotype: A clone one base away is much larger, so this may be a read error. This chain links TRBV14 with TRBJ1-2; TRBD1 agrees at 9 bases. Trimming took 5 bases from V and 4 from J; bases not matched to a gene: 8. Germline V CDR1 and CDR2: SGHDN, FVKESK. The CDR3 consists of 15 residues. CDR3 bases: TGTGCCAGCAGCGAATGGACAGGGGTCATCTATGGCTACACCTTC. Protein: CASSEWTGVIYGYTF.

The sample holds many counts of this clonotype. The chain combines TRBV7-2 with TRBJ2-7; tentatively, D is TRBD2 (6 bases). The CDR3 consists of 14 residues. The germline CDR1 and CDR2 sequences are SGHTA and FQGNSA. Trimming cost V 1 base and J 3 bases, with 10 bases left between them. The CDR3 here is CASSLETGDYEQYF. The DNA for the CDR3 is TGTGCCAGCAGCTTAGAGACGGGAGACTACGAGCAGTACTTC.

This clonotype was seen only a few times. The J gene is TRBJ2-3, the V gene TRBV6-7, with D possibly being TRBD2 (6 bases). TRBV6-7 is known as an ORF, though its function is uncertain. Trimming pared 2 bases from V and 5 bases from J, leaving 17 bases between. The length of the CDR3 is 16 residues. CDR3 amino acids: CASSYATRALIDTQYF. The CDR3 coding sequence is TGTGCCAGCAGTTACGCGACTAGGGCCCTCATAGATACGCAGTATTTT.

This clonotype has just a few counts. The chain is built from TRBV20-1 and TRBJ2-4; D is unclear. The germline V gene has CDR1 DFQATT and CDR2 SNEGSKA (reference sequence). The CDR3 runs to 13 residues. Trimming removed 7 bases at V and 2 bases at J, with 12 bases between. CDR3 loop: CSGEVGSKNIQYF. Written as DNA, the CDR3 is TGCAGTGGTGAAGTGGGGTCCAAAAACATTCAGTACTTC.

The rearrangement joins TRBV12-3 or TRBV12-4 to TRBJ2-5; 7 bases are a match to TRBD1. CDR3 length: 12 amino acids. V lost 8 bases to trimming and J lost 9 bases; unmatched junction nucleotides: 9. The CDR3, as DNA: TGTGCCAGCGGGACAGACCTTCTGGCCCAGTACTTC. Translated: CASGTDLLAQYF.

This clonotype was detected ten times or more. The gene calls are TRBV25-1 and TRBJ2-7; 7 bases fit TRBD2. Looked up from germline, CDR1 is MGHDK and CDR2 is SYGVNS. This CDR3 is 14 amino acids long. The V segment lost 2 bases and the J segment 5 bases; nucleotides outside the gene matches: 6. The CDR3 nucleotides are TGTGCCAGCAGTGAACAGACTAGCAACCACGAGCAGTACTTC. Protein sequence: CASSEQTSNHEQYF.

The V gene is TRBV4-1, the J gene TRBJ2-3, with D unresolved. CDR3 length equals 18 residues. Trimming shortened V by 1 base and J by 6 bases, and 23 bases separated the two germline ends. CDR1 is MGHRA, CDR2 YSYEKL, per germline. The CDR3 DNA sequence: TGCGCCAGCAGCCAAGTCATAACCTCCTCTTACCGATTCGATACGCAGTATTTT. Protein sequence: CASSQVITSSYRFDTQYF.